In its sample, the clone carrying this T cell receptor beta chain was seen a few times. The target antigen is unknown. The study profiled TCR beta VDJ and CDR3 using genomic DNA as template. Using its own MiXCR run on the reads, TCRdb lists one record per CDR3 protein. Among 400,000 to 450,000 distinct CDR3 sequences listed, around 68% were seen once. Trimming cost V 1 base and J 1 base; bases outside gene matches: 4. The CDR3 is made up of 18 amino acids. The data derive from a study of CD8+CD57+ T cells in acquired aplastic anemia. The overall study: Sorted CD4+ and CD8+ cells yielded DNA averaging about 2.9 ug. Healthy donors gave about 10 million reads on average for CD4+ cells. General study results and limits: Patients were compared with controls for CD8+ Simpson's diversity, and no significant difference emerged. The study identified around 28 CD8+ CDR3 sequences shared by patients and controls.

The genes are TRBV12-3 or TRBV12-4 and TRBJ2-4, with 13 bases fitting TRBD2. The sequence came from a human donor in good health, serving as a control. Sequences were obtained from sorted CD4+, CD8+, or CD8+CD57+ T cells (not recorded which) from PBMCs. This CDR3 is CASSLGGLAGLAKNIQYF. The CDR3 DNA follows: TGTGCCAGCAGTTTAGGGGGACTAGCGGGGTTGGCCAAAAACATTCAGTACTTC.